What follows describes a single T cell receptor (beta chain). Sequence at one end of the junction differs from germline and may be a read error. This record comes from a study of CD8+ T cells in alopecia areata. The CDR3 sequence is 13 residues long. Germline V gene lookup returns CDR1 LNHDA and CDR2 SQIVND (reference sequence). Alopecia areata patients provided lesional scalp punch biopsies and peripheral blood, both collected for the study. cDNA prepared by RNA extraction and subsequent reverse transcription served as the template for sequencing. Some clones are missing from TCRdb's copy, which holds only in-frame ones; the method was immunoSEQ multiplex PCR. The table records some 200,000 clones, approximately 59% of them present only once.

Specimen: CD4+ T cells sorted from blood, collected at week 0. The source of this sequence is a human donor with alopecia areata. The chain joins TRBV19 to TRBJ1-5, with D hard to call. The CDR3 bases are TGTGCCAGTAGTGTAGATTTGGATCAGCCCCAGCATTTT. Protein: CASSVDLDQPQHF.